This record covers a single T cell receptor beta chain. Its antigen is not identified. The record originates from a study of long-term antiretroviral therapy in people with HIV. Regarding the study as a whole: Pre-ART clonal expansion yielded clones that dominated the repertoire at all time points. Despite increasing after ART, diversity remained lower than that of transplant donor controls.

The CDR3 covers 19 residues. Germline CDR1 SGHTA, CDR2 FQGNSA. The V end was cut by 5 bases, the J end by 8 bases, with 31 bases between. Researchers report immunoSEQ v3.0 was run at survey level. Only in-frame clones appear in the TCRdb table, and some are missing; sequencing was by immunoSEQ multiplex PCR. The repertoire includes around 27,000 clones, about 85% of them detected once, and about 7.7% sits in the top ten. This rearrangement joins TRBV7-2 to TRBJ2-1, with TRBD1 as a possible D gene (5 bases). Sequences were derived from unsorted PBMCs, sampled 3 years after starting antiretroviral therapy. The receptor was derived from a man aged 40-50 years with HIV. CDR3 in DNA: TGTGCCAGCAGCCAACTATTTACCCGTAGACCAGGGCAAAGGGATGAGCAGTTCTTC. Residues: CASSQLFTRRPGQRDEQFF.